The entry below describes one T cell receptor (beta chain). The trim removed 1 base at V and 2 bases at J, leaving 7 bases unmatched. The CDR3 has 16 residues. CDR1 is SGHRS, CDR2 YFSETQ, per germline. This sample stems from a study of shared clonotypes between healthy human individuals. The assay was immunoSEQ multiplex PCR, and TCRdb's table has in-frame clones only and misses some. This sample has a few hundred thousand clones, with roughly 97% found just once. The rearrangement joins TRBV5-1 to TRBJ2-7, with 9 bases aligning to TRBD2. The sequenced sample was naive CD4+ T cells sorted from blood. Regarding subset: CD45RA+ positively selected. The sequence was collected from a woman aged 30 to 39 in good health. CDR3 region: CASSLSSSGVAYEQYF. Here the CDR3 DNA reads TGCGCCAGCAGCTTGTCTTCTAGCGGGGTTGCCTACGAGCAGTACTTC.